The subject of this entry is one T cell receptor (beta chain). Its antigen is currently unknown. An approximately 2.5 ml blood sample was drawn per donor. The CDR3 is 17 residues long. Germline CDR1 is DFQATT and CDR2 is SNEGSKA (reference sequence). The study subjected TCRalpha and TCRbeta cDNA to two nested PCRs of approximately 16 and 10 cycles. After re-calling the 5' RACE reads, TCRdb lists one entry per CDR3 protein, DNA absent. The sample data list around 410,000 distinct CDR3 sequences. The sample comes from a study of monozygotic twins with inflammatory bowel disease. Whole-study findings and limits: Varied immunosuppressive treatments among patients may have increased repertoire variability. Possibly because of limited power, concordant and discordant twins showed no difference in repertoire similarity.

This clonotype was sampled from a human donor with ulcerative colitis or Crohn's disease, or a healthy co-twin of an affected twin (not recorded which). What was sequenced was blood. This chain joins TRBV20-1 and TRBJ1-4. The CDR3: CSANPARGIATNEKLFF.